The TCR beta chain described here comes from a study of cytomegalovirus exposure and HLA in healthy donors. Study as a whole: A later analysis reported the 120 or so validation repertoires used the same platform as the 550 to 800 first-cohort repertoires.

Study-level results: Reports described diagnosis of cytomegalovirus status by the classifier as highly specific and sensitive.

An approximately 120-subject validation cohort, separate from the approximately 700-subject first cohort, supplied the donors. Comments on this clone: Its target is unknown.

CDR3 size: 17 residues. From germline, CDR1 is SEHNR and CDR2 FQNEAQ (reference sequence). V was pared by 6 bases and J by 1 base, with 13 bases of the junction left unmatched. Profiling relied on immunoSEQ multiplex PCR, and the TCRdb table lists in-frame clones only, not all of them. The sample lists 210,000 or so clones, about 91% occurring once. Input material: PBMCs. The sequence derives from a woman aged 18-29 years in good health and CMV-seronegative. The J gene is TRBJ1-2, the V gene TRBV7-9; 8 nucleotides agree with TRBD1. CDR3: CASRRPGTGENNYGYTF. DNA of the CDR3: TGTGCCAGCAGGCGTCCCGGGACAGGAGAAAATAACTATGGCTACACCTTC.